This T cell receptor beta chain was identified in a study of beta chain features in type 1 diabetes. Turning to the study itself: Healthy donors resembled patients in age, gender and cell yields.

The CDR3 spans 15 residues. CDR1 and CDR2 (germline): SQVTM, ANQGSEA. V gave up 6 bases and J gave up 1 base, with 18 bases separating them. CD4+ naive, central memory, regulatory and stem cell-like memory subsets were isolated by sorting on CD45RO/CCR7/CD25/CD127/CD95/CD27. This clone was seen only a few times. The antigen is not known. The study, taken as a whole, reports: Insertions were fewer and deletions more numerous at VDJ junctions in type 1 diabetes patients.

Expressed TCRB transcripts were sequenced after all isolated RNA was converted to cDNA. The repertoire was sequenced with immunoSEQ multiplex PCR; TCRdb's copy has only in-frame clones and lacks some. The data show hundreds of thousands of clones, with 15% to 18% seen just once and around 0.1% held by the top ten. The material sequenced was naive CD4+ T cells from blood. The receptor comes from a man between 18 and 35 years old in good health. V gene TRBV29-1 combines with J gene TRBJ1-1; TRBD1 might be the D (6 bases). DNA for the CDR3: TGCAGCGTCGAGGGGGACTACGTTTGGAACACTGAAGCTTTCTTT. Protein sequence: CSVEGDYVWNTEAFF.